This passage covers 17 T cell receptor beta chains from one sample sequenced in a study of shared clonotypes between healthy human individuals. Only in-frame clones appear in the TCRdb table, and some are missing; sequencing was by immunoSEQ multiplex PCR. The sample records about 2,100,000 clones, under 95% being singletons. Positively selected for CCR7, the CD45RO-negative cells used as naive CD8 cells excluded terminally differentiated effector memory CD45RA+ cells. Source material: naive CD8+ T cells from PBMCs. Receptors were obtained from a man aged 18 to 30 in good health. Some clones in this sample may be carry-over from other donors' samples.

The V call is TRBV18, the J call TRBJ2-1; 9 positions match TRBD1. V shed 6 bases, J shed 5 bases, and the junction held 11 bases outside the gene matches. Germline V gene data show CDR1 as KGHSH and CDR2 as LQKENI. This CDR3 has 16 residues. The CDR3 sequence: CASSPWGQGSDNEQFF. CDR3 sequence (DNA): TGTGCCAGCTCCCCGTGGGGACAGGGTAGCGACAATGAGCAGTTCTTC. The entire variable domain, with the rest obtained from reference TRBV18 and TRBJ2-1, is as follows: NAGVMQNPRHLVRRRGQEARLRCSPMKGHSHVYWYRQLPEEGLKFMVYLQKENIIDESGMPKERFSAEFPKEGPSILRIQQVVRGDSAAYFCASSPWGQGSDNEQFFGPGTRLTVL.

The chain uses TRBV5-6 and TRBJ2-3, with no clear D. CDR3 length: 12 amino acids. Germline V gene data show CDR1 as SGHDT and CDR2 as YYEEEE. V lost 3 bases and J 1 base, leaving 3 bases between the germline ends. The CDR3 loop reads CASSSGTDTQYF. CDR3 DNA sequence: TGTGCCAGCAGCTCGGGCACAGATACGCAGTATTTT.

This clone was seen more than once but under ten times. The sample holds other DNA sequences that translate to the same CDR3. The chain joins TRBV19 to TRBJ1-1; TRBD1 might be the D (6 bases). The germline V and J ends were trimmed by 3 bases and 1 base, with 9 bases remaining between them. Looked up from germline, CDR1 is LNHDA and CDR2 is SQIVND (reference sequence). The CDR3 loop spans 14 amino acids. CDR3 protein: CASSIDRKNTEAFF. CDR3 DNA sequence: TGTGCCAGTAGTATTGACAGGAAGAACACTGAAGCTTTCTTT.

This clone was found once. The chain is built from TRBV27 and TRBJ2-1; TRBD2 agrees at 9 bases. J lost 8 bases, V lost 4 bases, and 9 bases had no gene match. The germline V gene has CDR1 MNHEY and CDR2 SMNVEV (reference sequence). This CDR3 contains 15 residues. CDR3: CASSSLAGINYEQFF. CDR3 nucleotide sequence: TGTGCCAGCAGTTCTCTAGCGGGGATAAACTATGAGCAGTTCTTC.

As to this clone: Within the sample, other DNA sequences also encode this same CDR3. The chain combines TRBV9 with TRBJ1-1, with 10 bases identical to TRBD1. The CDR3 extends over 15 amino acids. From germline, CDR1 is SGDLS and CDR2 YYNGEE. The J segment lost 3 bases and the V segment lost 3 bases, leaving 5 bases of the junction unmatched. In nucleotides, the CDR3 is TGTGCCAGCAGCGCGACAGGGGGCGCGGACACTGAAGCTTTCTTT. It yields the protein CASSATGGADTEAFF.

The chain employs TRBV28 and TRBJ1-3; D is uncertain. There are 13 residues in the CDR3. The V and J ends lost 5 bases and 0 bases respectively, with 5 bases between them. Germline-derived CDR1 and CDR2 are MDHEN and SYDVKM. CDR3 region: CASSTGSGNTIYF. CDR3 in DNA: TGTGCCAGCAGTACGGGCTCTGGAAACACCATATATTTT.

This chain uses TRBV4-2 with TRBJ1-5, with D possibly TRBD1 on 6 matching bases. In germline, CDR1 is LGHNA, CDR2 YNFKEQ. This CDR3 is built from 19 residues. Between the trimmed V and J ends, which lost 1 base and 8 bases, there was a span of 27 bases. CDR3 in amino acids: CASSQAPSGARRGGEPQHF. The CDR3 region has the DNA TGTGCCAGCAGCCAAGCCCCGTCAGGGGCTAGACGGGGAGGGGAGCCCCAGCATTTT.

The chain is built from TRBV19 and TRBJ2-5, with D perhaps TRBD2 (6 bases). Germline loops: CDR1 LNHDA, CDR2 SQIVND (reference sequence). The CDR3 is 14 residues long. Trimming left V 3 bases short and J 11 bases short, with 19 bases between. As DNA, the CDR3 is TGTGCCAGTAGTATGGGGACTGGCTCAAGGTCGCAGTACTTC. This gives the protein CASSMGTGSRSQYF.

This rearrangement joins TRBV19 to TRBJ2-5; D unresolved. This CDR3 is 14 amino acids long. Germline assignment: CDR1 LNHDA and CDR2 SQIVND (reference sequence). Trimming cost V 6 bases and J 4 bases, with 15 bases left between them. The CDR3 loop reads CASSLDELTETQYF. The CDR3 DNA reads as TGTGCCAGTAGCTTGGATGAATTGACAGAGACCCAGTACTTC.

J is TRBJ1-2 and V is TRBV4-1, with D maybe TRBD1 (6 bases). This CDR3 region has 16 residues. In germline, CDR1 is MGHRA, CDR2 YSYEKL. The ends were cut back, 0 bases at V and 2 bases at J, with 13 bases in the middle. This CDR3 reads CASSQEQGLINYGYTF. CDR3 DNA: TGCGCCAGCAGCCAAGAGCAGGGGTTAATAAACTATGGCTACACCTTC.

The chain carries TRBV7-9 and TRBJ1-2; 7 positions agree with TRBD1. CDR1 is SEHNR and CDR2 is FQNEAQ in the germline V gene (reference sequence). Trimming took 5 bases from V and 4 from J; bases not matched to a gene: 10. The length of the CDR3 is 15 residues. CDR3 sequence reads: CASSPRQGSSYGYTF. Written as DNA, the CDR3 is TGTGCCAGCAGCCCACGACAGGGAAGCTCCTATGGCTACACCTTC.

This CDR3 is CASSLGQGAVNEQFF. The CDR3 DNA follows: TGCGCCAGCAGCTTGGGGCAGGGGGCAGTGAATGAGCAGTTCTTC. The chain links TRBV5-1 to TRBJ2-1; 8 nucleotides match TRBD1. The J segment lost 7 bases and the V segment lost 0 bases, leaving 6 bases of the junction unmatched. The CDR3 extends over 15 amino acids. Germline V gene lookup returns CDR1 SGHRS and CDR2 YFSETQ.

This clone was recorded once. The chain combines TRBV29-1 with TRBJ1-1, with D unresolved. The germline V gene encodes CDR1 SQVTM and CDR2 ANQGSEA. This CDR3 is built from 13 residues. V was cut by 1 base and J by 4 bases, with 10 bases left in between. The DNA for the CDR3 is TGCAGCGTTGAAGGAGGGAGGGTCACTGAAGCTTTCTTT. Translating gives CSVEGGRVTEAFF.

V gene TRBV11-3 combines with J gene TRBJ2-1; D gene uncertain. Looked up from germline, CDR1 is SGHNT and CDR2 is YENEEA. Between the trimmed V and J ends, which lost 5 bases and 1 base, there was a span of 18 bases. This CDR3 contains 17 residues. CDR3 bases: TGTGCCAGCAGCCCCAGTACGGGCCGGCGATCCTACAATGAGCAGTTCTTC. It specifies CASSPSTGRRSYNEQFF.

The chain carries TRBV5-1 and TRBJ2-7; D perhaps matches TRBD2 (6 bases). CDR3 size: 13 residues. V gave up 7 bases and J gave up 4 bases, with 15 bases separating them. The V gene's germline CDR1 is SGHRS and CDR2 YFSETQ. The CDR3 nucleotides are TGCGCCAGCCGTGGGAGGACATTTTACGAGCAGTACTTC. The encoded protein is CASRGRTFYEQYF.

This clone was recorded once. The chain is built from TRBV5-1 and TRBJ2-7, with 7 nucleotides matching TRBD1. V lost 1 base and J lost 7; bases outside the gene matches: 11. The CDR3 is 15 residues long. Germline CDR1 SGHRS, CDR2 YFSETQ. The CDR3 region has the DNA TGCGCCAGCAGCTTGTGGGACAGAATATGGGGGGAGCAGTACTTC. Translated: CASSLWDRIWGEQYF. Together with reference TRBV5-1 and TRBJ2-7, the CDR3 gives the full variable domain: KAGVTQTPRYLIKTRGQQVTLSCSPISGHRSVSWYQQTPGQGLQFLFEYFSETQRNKGNFPGRFSGRQFSNSRSEMNVSTLELGDSALYLCASSLWDRIWGEQYFGPGTRLTVT.

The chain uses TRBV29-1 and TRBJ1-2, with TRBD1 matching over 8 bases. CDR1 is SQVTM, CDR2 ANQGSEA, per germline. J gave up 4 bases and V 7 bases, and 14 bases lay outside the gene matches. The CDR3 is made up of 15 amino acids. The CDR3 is CSAAGPSGGVYGYTF. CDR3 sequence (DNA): TGCAGCGCAGCCGGCCCCTCAGGGGGCGTCTATGGCTACACCTTC.